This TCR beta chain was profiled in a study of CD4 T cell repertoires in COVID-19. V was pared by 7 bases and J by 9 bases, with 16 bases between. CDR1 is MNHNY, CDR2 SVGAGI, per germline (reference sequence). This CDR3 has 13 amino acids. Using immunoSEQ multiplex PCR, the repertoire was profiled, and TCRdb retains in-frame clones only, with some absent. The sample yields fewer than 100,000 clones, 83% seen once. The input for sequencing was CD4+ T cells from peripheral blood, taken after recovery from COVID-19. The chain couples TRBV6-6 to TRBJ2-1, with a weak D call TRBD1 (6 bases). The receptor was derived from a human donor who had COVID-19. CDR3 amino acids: CASIHREDGEQFF. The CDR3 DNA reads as TGTGCCAGCATCCACAGGGAAGACGGTGAGCAGTTCTTC.